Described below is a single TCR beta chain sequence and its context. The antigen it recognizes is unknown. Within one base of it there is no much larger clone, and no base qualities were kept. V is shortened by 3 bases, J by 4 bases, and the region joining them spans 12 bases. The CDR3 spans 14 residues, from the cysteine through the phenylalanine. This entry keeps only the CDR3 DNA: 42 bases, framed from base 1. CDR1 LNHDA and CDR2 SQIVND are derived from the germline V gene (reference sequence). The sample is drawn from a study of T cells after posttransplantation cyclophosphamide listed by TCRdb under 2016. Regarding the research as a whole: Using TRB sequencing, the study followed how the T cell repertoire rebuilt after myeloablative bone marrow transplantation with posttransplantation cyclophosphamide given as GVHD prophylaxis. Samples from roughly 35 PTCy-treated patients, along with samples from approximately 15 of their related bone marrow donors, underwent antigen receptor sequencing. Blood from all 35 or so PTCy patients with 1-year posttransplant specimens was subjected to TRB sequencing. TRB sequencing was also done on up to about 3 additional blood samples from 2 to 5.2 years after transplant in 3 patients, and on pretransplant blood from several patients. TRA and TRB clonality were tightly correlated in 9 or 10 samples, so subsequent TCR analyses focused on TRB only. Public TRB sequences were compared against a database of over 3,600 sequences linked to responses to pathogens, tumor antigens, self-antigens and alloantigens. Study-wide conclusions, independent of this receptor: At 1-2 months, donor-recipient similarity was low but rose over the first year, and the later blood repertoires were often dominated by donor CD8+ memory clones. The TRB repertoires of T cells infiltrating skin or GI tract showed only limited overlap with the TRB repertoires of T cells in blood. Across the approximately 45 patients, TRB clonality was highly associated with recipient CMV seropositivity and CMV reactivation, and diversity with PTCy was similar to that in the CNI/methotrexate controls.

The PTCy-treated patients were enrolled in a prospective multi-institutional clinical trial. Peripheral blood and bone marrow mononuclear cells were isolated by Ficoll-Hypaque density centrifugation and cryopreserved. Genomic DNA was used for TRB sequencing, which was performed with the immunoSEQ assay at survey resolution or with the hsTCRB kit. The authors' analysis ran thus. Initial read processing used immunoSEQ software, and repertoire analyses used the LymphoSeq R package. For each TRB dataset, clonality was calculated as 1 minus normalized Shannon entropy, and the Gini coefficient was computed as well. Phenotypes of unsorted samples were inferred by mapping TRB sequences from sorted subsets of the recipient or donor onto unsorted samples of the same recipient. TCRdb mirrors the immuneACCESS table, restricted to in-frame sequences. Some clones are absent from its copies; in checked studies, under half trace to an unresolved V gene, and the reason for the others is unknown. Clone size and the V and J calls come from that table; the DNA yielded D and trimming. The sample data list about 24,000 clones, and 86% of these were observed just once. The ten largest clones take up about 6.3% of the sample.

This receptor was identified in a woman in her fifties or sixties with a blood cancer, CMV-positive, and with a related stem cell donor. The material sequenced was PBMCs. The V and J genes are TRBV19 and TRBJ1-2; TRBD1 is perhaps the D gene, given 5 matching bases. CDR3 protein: CASSMGLTLYGYTF. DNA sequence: TGTGCCAGTAGTATGGGACTTACACTCTATGGCTACACCTTC.